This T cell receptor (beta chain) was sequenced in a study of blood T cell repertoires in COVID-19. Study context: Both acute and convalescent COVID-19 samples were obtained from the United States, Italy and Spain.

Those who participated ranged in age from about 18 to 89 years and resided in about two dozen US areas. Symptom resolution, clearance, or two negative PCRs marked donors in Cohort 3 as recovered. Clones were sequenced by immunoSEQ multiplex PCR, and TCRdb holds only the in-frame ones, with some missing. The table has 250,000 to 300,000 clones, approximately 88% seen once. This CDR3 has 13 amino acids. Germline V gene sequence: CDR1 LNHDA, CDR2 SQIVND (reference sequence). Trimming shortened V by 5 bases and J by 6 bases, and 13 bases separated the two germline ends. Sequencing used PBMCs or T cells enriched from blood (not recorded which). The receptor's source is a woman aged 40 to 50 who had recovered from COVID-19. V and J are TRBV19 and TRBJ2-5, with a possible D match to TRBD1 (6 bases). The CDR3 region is CASSQGWGKTQYF. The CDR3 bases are TGTGCCAGTAGTCAGGGGTGGGGAAAGACCCAGTACTTC.